What follows are 32 T cell receptor beta chains derived from one specimen sequenced in a study of blood T cell repertoires in COVID-19. Sequencing used immunoSEQ multiplex PCR; TCRdb keeps in-frame clones, though not all of them. Of around 140,000 clones listed, 75% to 90% are singletons. The sample was peripheral blood. Receptor source: a man aged 65 to 79 who had recovered from COVID-19.

The V gene is TRBV2, the J gene TRBJ2-7; 10 bases fit TRBD2. V dropped 10 bases and J dropped 5; count of bases not matched to a gene: 5. The CDR3 spans 12 residues. Germline values: CDR1 SNHLY, CDR2 FYNNEI. The CDR3 sequence is CAISGRPHEQYF. The CDR3 DNA is TGTGCCATTAGCGGGAGGCCCCACGAGCAGTACTTC.

The chain combines TRBV7-3 with TRBJ2-3; 8 bases fit TRBD2. V shed 5 bases, J shed 2 bases, and the junction held 6 bases outside the gene matches. The germline V gene has CDR1 SGHTA and CDR2 FQGTGA. The length of the CDR3 is 15 residues. Here the CDR3 reads CASSATSGFTDTQYF. The CDR3 DNA reads as TGTGCCAGCAGCGCAACTAGCGGTTTCACAGATACGCAGTATTTT.

With regard to this clone: At one end the junction does not follow the germline gene, possibly because of a read error. This chain joins TRBV28 and TRBJ2-1, with 8 bases aligning to TRBD1. Germline assignment: CDR1 MDHEN and CDR2 SYDVKM. This CDR3 contains 12 residues. This CDR3 reads CASSLMGQAPVF. As DNA, the CDR3 is TGTGCCAGCAGTTTAATGGGACAGGCCCCGGTCTTC.

V usage is TRBV6-1 and J usage is TRBJ1-1; D gene unclear. There are 11 residues in the CDR3. CDR1 and CDR2 (germline): MNHNS, SASEGT. Trimming took 3 bases from V and 11 from J, leaving 10 bases between them. The CDR3 loop reads CASSERGTAFF. The CDR3 DNA reads TGTGCCAGCAGTGAGAGAGGTACTGCTTTCTTT.

This chain joins TRBV29-1 and TRBJ2-3; no definite D call. The CDR3 is made up of 15 amino acids. CDR1 and CDR2 (germline): SQVTM, ANQGSEA. Trimming cost V 6 bases and J 0 bases, with 16 bases left between them. The CDR3 protein is CSVPSQKYSTDTQYF. The CDR3 DNA follows: TGCAGCGTACCCTCCCAGAAGTATAGCACAGATACGCAGTATTTT.

The J gene is TRBJ2-5, the V gene TRBV19; 10 bases match TRBD2. The CDR3 contains 15 residues. Trimming cost V 5 bases and J 5 bases; bases outside gene matches: 8. Germline CDR1 reads LNHDA; CDR2 reads SQIVND (reference sequence). The CDR3 DNA follows: TGTGCCAGTAGTCGCTCTAGCGGGAGCCTGGAGACCCAGTACTTC. This gives the protein CASSRSSGSLETQYF.

This chain connects TRBV6-5 to TRBJ2-5, with D possibly being TRBD2 (5 bases). Germline lookup yields CDR1 MNHEY and CDR2 SVGAGI. Trimming removed 6 bases at V and 5 bases at J, with 16 bases between. The CDR3 extends over 14 amino acids. This CDR3 reads CASSRLSPWETQYF. CDR3 in DNA: TGTGCCAGCAGCCGACTAAGTCCATGGGAGACCCAGTACTTC.

This chain joins TRBV5-1 and TRBJ2-7; weak D call: TRBD2 (6 bases). Per germline, CDR1 SGHRS and CDR2 YFSETQ. This CDR3 contains 15 residues. V was trimmed by 4 bases and J by 6 bases, leaving 20 bases between them. CDR3 loop: CASSDGTEFHVEQYF. CDR3 coding DNA: TGCGCCAGCAGCGATGGGACTGAGTTTCATGTCGAGCAGTACTTC.

The rearrangement links TRBV13 to TRBJ2-2; no clear D. Per the germline V gene, CDR1 is PRHDT and CDR2 is FYEKMQ (reference sequence). The V end lost 3 bases, the J end lost 8 bases, and 7 bases lay between the germline ends. This CDR3 has 12 amino acids. Here the CDR3 reads CASSFRLGELFF. The CDR3 DNA reads TGTGCCAGCAGCTTCAGGCTTGGGGAGCTGTTTTTT.

The gene calls are TRBV4-1 and TRBJ1-1; 7 bases are shared with TRBD1. The CDR3 length is 15 residues. Germline CDR1 is MGHRA and CDR2 is YSYEKL. Trimming cost V 3 bases and J 1 base; bases outside gene matches: 5. CDR3 sequence: CASSHLTGTNTEAFF. In DNA form, the CDR3 reads TGCGCCAGCAGCCACCTGACAGGGACGAACACTGAAGCTTTCTTT.

This sequence joins TRBV7-9 and TRBJ2-7; D gene ambiguous. Per the germline V gene, CDR1 is SEHNR and CDR2 is FQNEAQ (reference sequence). CDR3 length: 13 residues. V lost 0 bases to trimming and J lost 4 bases, with 7 bases between them. CDR3 sequence reads: CASSLAAGYEQYF. CDR3 DNA: TGTGCCAGCAGCTTAGCCGCCGGGTACGAGCAGTACTTC.

The chain joins TRBV25-1 to TRBJ1-1; 7 bases are shared with TRBD1. CDR3 length: 15 amino acids. Trimming at V came to 4 bases and at J to 0 bases, leaving 5 bases not matched to a gene. Germline CDR1 and CDR2: MGHDK and SYGVNS. CDR3 residues: CASSARRGVNTEAFF. As DNA, the CDR3 is TGTGCCAGCAGTGCTCGCAGGGGGGTGAACACTGAAGCTTTCTTT.

The V and J genes are TRBV2 and TRBJ2-7; 16 positions match TRBD2. Germline loops: CDR1 SNHLY, CDR2 FYNNEI. The V and J ends lost 6 bases and 3 bases, in that order; junction bases with no gene match: 2. The CDR3 length is 15 residues. The CDR3: CASRGTSGRDYEQYF. The CDR3 DNA follows: TGTGCCAGCAGGGGGACTAGCGGGAGGGACTACGAGCAGTACTTC.

The table lists this clone with a few counts. This chain links TRBV29-1 with TRBJ1-1; no clear D. The CDR3 runs 11 residues. V was trimmed by 7 bases and J by 3 bases, leaving 9 bases between them. Germline V gene data show CDR1 as SQVTM and CDR2 as ANQGSEA. The CDR3 DNA follows: TGCAGCGCGCAGGAGGACACTGAAGCTTTCTTT. Translated: CSAQEDTEAFF.

The rearrangement uses TRBV6-2 or TRBV6-3 and TRBJ1-1; D is ambiguous. The V gene lost 5 bases and the J gene lost 4 bases, with 11 bases spanning the gap. The CDR3 contains 13 residues. Germline CDR1 reads MNHEY; CDR2 reads SVGEGT. DNA of the CDR3: TGTGCCAGCAGTCTGAAGTCGAGCACTGAAGCTTTCTTT. This translates into CASSLKSSTEAFF.

CDR3 sequence reads: CASSQTSGSPGELFF. In DNA form, the CDR3 reads TGCGCCAGCAGCCAGACTAGCGGGAGTCCCGGGGAGCTGTTTTTT. This rearrangement joins TRBV4-1 to TRBJ2-2; 12 positions match TRBD2. This CDR3 has 15 residues. The V and J ends lost 3 bases and 6 bases, in that order; junction bases with no gene match: 2. CDR1 MGHRA and CDR2 YSYEKL come from the germline V gene.

The chain uses TRBV5-1 and TRBJ2-5; 8 positions match TRBD2. CDR3 length: 15 amino acids. The V segment lost 5 bases and the J segment 2 bases; nucleotides outside the gene matches: 8. CDR1 and CDR2 from the germline V gene are SGHRS and YFSETQ. As DNA, the CDR3 is TGCGCCAGCAGGCCGAATACTAGCGGTCAAGAGACCCAGTACTTC. This codes for CASRPNTSGQETQYF.

This chain uses TRBV10-1 with TRBJ2-2; the match to TRBD1 covers 9 bases. CDR1 is WNHNN, CDR2 SYGVQD, per germline (reference sequence). Trimming took 3 bases from V and 0 from J; bases not matched to a gene: 2. CDR3 size: 16 residues. The CDR3 region is CASSETGGANTGELFF. The CDR3 bases are TGCGCCAGCAGTGAAACAGGGGGCGCGAACACCGGGGAGCTGTTTTTT.

The J gene is TRBJ2-5, the V gene TRBV5-6; D is unclear. CDR3 size: 13 residues. Looked up from germline, CDR1 is SGHDT and CDR2 is YYEEEE. V lost 0 bases and J lost 2, with 5 bases in between. CDR3 in amino acids: CASSLDTQETQYF. In nucleotides, the CDR3 is TGTGCCAGCAGCTTGGATACTCAAGAGACCCAGTACTTC. The entire variable domain, with the rest obtained from reference TRBV5-6 and TRBJ2-5, is as follows: DAGVTQSPTHLIKTRGQQVTLRCSPKSGHDTVSWYQQALGQGPQFIFQYYEEEERQRGNFPDRFSGHQFPNYSSELNVNALLLGDSALYLCASSLDTQETQYFGPGTRLLVL.

This chain links TRBV9 with TRBJ2-1; TRBD1 matches 11 bases. The CDR3 is 17 residues long. Germline trimming cut 0 bases from V and 3 bases from J; bases unmatched to any gene: 5. The germline V gene encodes CDR1 SGDLS and CDR2 YYNGEE. The CDR3 is CASSVGAGQGGYNEQFF. CDR3 DNA: TGTGCCAGCAGCGTAGGGGCGGGACAGGGGGGCTACAATGAGCAGTTCTTC.

The chain combines TRBV15 with TRBJ2-1; 11 bases align to TRBD2. This CDR3 has 17 residues. Losses at the gene ends were 1 base for V and 5 bases for J; bases not matched to a gene: 7. Per the germline V gene, CDR1 is LNHNV and CDR2 is YYDKDF (reference sequence). Here the CDR3 DNA reads TGTGCCACCAGCAGAGGAAGACTAGCGGGGTCGAACAATGAGCAGTTCTTC. Translation gives CATSRGRLAGSNNEQFF.

This chain connects TRBV5-1 to TRBJ2-5; the match to TRBD2 covers 13 bases. CDR3 length equals 17 residues. J lost 4 bases, V lost 0 bases, and 6 bases had no gene match. Germline loops: CDR1 SGHRS, CDR2 YFSETQ. DNA for the CDR3: TGCGCCAGCAGCTTGGCTTTGGGACTAGCGGGACTAGAGACCCAGTACTTC. Its translation: CASSLALGLAGLETQYF.

The chain recombines TRBV29-1 with TRBJ2-1; 10 nucleotides line up with TRBD1. J lost 7 bases, V lost 7 bases, and 10 bases had no gene match. Germline V gene data show CDR1 as SQVTM and CDR2 as ANQGSEA. The CDR3 covers 14 residues. The CDR3 sequence: CSGEGRQGANEQFF. The DNA for the CDR3 is TGCAGCGGAGAGGGGAGACAGGGGGCGAATGAGCAGTTCTTC.

The rearrangement links TRBV5-1 to TRBJ2-7, with 13 bases that match TRBD2. CDR1 is SGHRS and CDR2 is YFSETQ in the germline V gene. Unmatched junction bases numbered 7, after V lost 4 bases and J lost 6 bases. The CDR3 is made up of 15 amino acids. Here the CDR3 DNA reads TGCGCCAGCAGCCTGGGGACTAGCGGGAAGGGCGAGCAGTACTTC. Protein: CASSLGTSGKGEQYF.

V and J are TRBV12-5 and TRBJ2-7; TRBD1 agrees at 12 bases. The CDR3 is 16 residues long. With V trimmed by 1 base and J by 2 bases, 3 bases remained unmatched. Germline CDR1 LGHNT, CDR2 FRNRAP. The DNA of the CDR3 is TGTGCTAGTGGTTTGGCCCGGGACAGGGGGCCCTACGAGCAGTACTTC. This gives the protein CASGLARDRGPYEQYF.

As concerns this clone: A junction end diverges from the germline sequence, so it may reflect a read error. This chain uses TRBV5-6 with TRBJ2-1; possible D gene TRBD2, 6 bases. The germline V gene encodes CDR1 SGHDT and CDR2 YYEEEE. The CDR3 sequence is 12 residues long. The CDR3 protein is CASSQDYDEQFF. DNA for the CDR3: TGTGCCAGCAGCCAGGACTACGATGAGCAGTTCTTC.

The V call is TRBV5-1, the J call TRBJ2-7; 7 bases agree with TRBD1. The CDR3 covers 15 residues. Germline lookup yields CDR1 SGHRS and CDR2 YFSETQ. Trimming took 2 bases from V and 0 from J; bases not matched to a gene: 5. The DNA for the CDR3 is TGCGCCAGCAGCTTAAAGACAGGGATCTCCTACGAGCAGTACTTC. Translating gives CASSLKTGISYEQYF.

The rearrangement links TRBV3-1 (or the pseudogene TRBV3-2) to TRBJ2-5; 7 nucleotides match TRBD2. The CDR3 contains 15 residues. V gave up 4 bases and J gave up 5 bases; unmatched junction bases: 10. The germline CDR1 and CDR2 sequences are LGHDT and YNNKEL (reference sequence). CDR3 nucleotides: TGTGCCAGCAGCCCGGAGGGGAGGGGCGGGGAGACCCAGTACTTC. This encodes CASSPEGRGGETQYF.

Turning to this clone: At one end, the junction sequence differs from germline, possibly due to a read error. V is TRBV5-1 and J is TRBJ2-1; a weak D match, TRBD2 (5 bases). CDR1 is SGHRS and CDR2 is YFSETQ in the germline V gene. This CDR3 has 15 residues. The chain's CDR3 is CASSLSRASFNEQFF. CDR3 nucleotide sequence: TGCGCCAGCAGCTTGTCGAGGGCCTCCTTCAATGAGCAGTTCTTC.

This clone appeared a single time. The chain uses TRBV18 and TRBJ1-1, with TRBD1 identical over 7 bases. Germline V gene data show CDR1 as KGHSH and CDR2 as LQKENI. The trim removed 0 bases at V and 2 bases at J, leaving 3 bases unmatched. The CDR3 runs to 15 residues. CDR3 protein: CASSPPGQINTEAFF. CDR3 nucleotides: TGTGCCAGCTCACCACCGGGACAGATTAACACTGAAGCTTTCTTT.

This chain joins TRBV6-5 and TRBJ2-7; 11 bases are shared with TRBD1. Trimming removed 6 bases from V and 6 bases from J; junction bases left unmatched: 7. This CDR3 comprises 14 residues. The germline CDR1 and CDR2 sequences are MNHEY and SVGAGI. The CDR3 protein is CASRPRTGGVEQYF. Written as DNA, the CDR3 is TGTGCCAGCAGGCCAAGGACAGGGGGCGTCGAGCAGTACTTC.

J is TRBJ2-5 and V is TRBV4-2; TRBD2 agrees at 9 bases. The CDR3 has 18 residues. V lost 0 bases and J lost 5; bases outside the gene matches: 13. Germline CDR1 LGHNA, CDR2 YNFKEQ. Here the CDR3 DNA reads TGTGCCAGCAGCCAAGATAATGTGAGGGCTAGCGGGACGGAGACCCAGTACTTC. Encoded protein: CASSQDNVRASGTETQYF.